Listed here are 9 T cell receptor beta chains from one sample, sequenced in a study of T-cell memory formation after mild COVID-19. TCRdb analysed the 5' RACE reads with MiXCR anew, one entry per CDR3 protein. Of 250,000 or so distinct CDR3 sequences listed, 8.5% to 9.5% were seen once; the top ten hold approximately 20%. The sequenced sample consisted of PBMCs or a T cell subset sorted from them (not recorded which). The source is a man younger than 30 who had mild COVID-19 (a few samples of this study predate the infection). Cell type and time point are not known.

In this sample, this clonotype turned up a few times. The J gene is TRBJ2-3, the V gene TRBV20-1; TRBD2 matches at 16 bases. The CDR3 extends over 15 amino acids. V shed 5 bases and J 3 bases; nucleotides not matched to a gene: 2. CDR1 is DFQATT and CDR2 is SNEGSKA in the germline V gene (reference sequence). This chain's CDR3 is CSAGTSGGATDTQYF. The CDR3 DNA is TGCAGTGCTGGGACTAGCGGGGGGGCGACAGATACGCAGTATTTT.

The V call is TRBV29-1, the J call TRBJ2-1, with 10 bases matching TRBD1. The CDR3 is 18 amino acids. J gave up 0 bases and V 7 bases, and 15 bases lay outside the gene matches. From germline, CDR1 is SQVTM and CDR2 ANQGSEA. Written as DNA, the CDR3 is TGCAGCGCGTTCCGCGACAGGGGGCTTTATGGCTCCTACAATGAGCAGTTCTTC. Protein: CSAFRDRGLYGSYNEQFF.

The chain is built from TRBV2 and TRBJ1-3; no reliable D call. Germline CDR1 and CDR2: SNHLY and FYNNEI. V lost 4 bases and J lost 0, with 7 bases in between. The CDR3 loop spans 14 amino acids. The CDR3, as DNA: TGTGCCAGCAGTGTGGCTTACTCTGGAAACACCATATATTTT. This encodes CASSVAYSGNTIYF.

This chain connects TRBV7-2 to TRBJ2-7; TRBD2 matches 9 bases. This CDR3 contains 15 residues. In germline, CDR1 is SGHTA, CDR2 FQGNSA. V gave up 3 bases and J gave up 3 bases; unmatched junction bases: 6. The CDR3 here is CASSFSGGNVYEQYF. CDR3 nucleotide sequence: TGTGCCAGCAGCTTTAGCGGGGGAAATGTCTACGAGCAGTACTTC.

The gene calls are TRBV7-2 and TRBJ2-3; 7 nucleotides align to TRBD2. The germline V gene encodes CDR1 SGHTA and CDR2 FQGNSA. This CDR3 is built from 15 residues. Trimming cost V 7 bases and J 3 bases; bases outside gene matches: 10. Here the CDR3 DNA reads TGTGCCAGCACATCGCTGCTCGGGGGGACAGATACGCAGTATTTT. This sequence encodes CASTSLLGGTDTQYF. Using reference TRBV7-2 and TRBJ2-3 for the parts outside the CDR3, the full variable domain is GAGVSQSPSNKVTEKGKDVELRCDPISGHTALYWYRQSLGQGLEFLIYFQGNSAPDKSGLPSDRFSAERTGGSVSTLTIQRTQQEDSAVYLCASTSLLGGTDTQYFGPGTRLTVL.

The rearrangement links TRBV4-3 to TRBJ1-1; D is uncertain. The V end lost 8 bases, the J end lost 0 bases, and 13 bases lay between the germline ends. This CDR3 comprises 14 residues. Germline lookup yields CDR1 LGHNA and CDR2 YSLEER. The CDR3 region has the DNA TGCGCCAGCGCGGTTGCAGTCATGAACACTGAAGCTTTCTTT. This encodes CASAVAVMNTEAFF.

V and J are TRBV2 and TRBJ2-3, with TRBD1 identical over 7 bases. In germline, CDR1 is SNHLY, CDR2 FYNNEI. With 10 bases clipped from V and 2 bases from J, the junction kept 6 bases outside the gene matches. The CDR3 has 13 residues. The CDR3 nucleotides are TGTGCCACCAGGGACAGCCTCACAGATACGCAGTATTTT. This gives the protein CATRDSLTDTQYF.

The sample holds a few counts of this clonotype. This chain links TRBV4-1 with TRBJ1-2; TRBD1 matches 11 bases. Germline V gives CDR1 MGHRA, CDR2 YSYEKL. This CDR3 region has 16 residues. V was clipped by 0 bases and J by 7 bases; unmatched bases: 7. The CDR3 DNA sequence: TGCGCCAGCAGCCAAGAGTCGGGACAGGGGGTTCGTGGCTACACCTTC. Protein product: CASSQESGQGVRGYTF.

The CDR3 region has the DNA TGCAGTGCTAGAGATCTGGAACTCCAAGAGACCCAGTACTTC. This gives the protein CSARDLELQETQYF. This chain connects TRBV20-1 to TRBJ2-5; D unresolved. V lost 0 bases to trimming and J lost 1 base, with 9 bases between them. Looked up from germline, CDR1 is DFQATT and CDR2 is SNEGSKA (reference sequence). This CDR3 comprises 14 residues.